This T cell receptor (beta chain) was documented in a study of blood T cell repertoires in COVID-19. Study-level information: The samples span acute and convalescent COVID-19 from the United States, Italy and Spain. T cells, B-cell-depleted T cells, or PBMCs supplied cDNA or gDNA.

Germline values: CDR1 SEHNR, CDR2 FQNEAQ (reference sequence). This CDR3 is 15 amino acids long. V was clipped by 7 bases and J by 4 bases, with 16 bases between them. Methods used by the authors: Quantification of nucleated cells was approximated via reference gene primer amplification. The table came from immunoSEQ multiplex PCR; TCRdb's copy has only in-frame clones and leaves some out. V, J and clone size derive from that table, while D and trimming were established from the DNA sequence. The repertoire has 150,000 to 200,000 clones, around nine tenths of them found once; the top ten carry 2.5% to 4%.

The rearrangement links TRBV7-9 to TRBJ2-2; TRBD2 is a possible D gene (5 bases). The sequence was obtained from a man aged 70 or older with acute or convalescent COVID-19. Sequencing input: peripheral blood. CDR3 DNA: TGTGCCAGCAAGGAAGAGGCGGGTTTCACCGGGGAGCTGTTTTTT. Translated: CASKEEAGFTGELFF.